The source of this T cell receptor beta chain is a study of blood T cell repertoires in COVID-19. Study-wide background: PBMCs, B-cell-depleted T cells, or T cells were the source of the cDNA or gDNA that made up the material.

V dropped 0 bases and J dropped 3; count of bases not matched to a gene: 3. This CDR3 comprises 15 residues. Germline V gene lookup returns CDR1 SEHNR and CDR2 FQNEAQ (reference sequence). In the original processing: Nucleated cell number was recorded as an estimate derived from reference gene primer amplification. Method: immunoSEQ multiplex PCR; TCRdb's copy keeps in-frame clones and lacks some. That table supplies the V and J calls and clone size; D and trimming were determined from the DNA. The sample lists 200,000 to 250,000 clones, approximately 83% occurring once. The clonotype comes from a woman aged 60-70 years with acute or convalescent COVID-19. The sequencing sample was made of peripheral blood. The V and J genes are TRBV7-9 and TRBJ2-3; TRBD2 matches 7 bases. CDR3 sequence reads: CASSLALGGTDTQYF. In nucleotides, the CDR3 is TGTGCCAGCAGCTTAGCGCTCGGGGGGACAGATACGCAGTATTTT.